This passage covers 19 T cell receptor beta chains from one sample sequenced in a study of blood T cell repertoires in COVID-19. The repertoire was sequenced with immunoSEQ multiplex PCR; TCRdb's copy has only in-frame clones and lacks some. Counted here are fewer than 300,000 clones, nearly 90% occurring once; the ten biggest clones make up 9% to 9.5%. Sequencing used peripheral blood. Receptors were obtained from a man aged 18 to 30 with active or convalescent COVID-19.

V usage is TRBV29-1 and J usage is TRBJ1-2, with TRBD1 matching over 7 bases. Germline CDR1 is SQVTM and CDR2 is ANQGSEA. V lost 7 bases and J lost 5; bases outside the gene matches: 10. The CDR3 loop spans 13 amino acids. The CDR3 reads CSASGTVTYGYTF. The CDR3 DNA follows: TGCAGCGCTTCCGGGACAGTGACTTATGGCTACACCTTC.

The chain links TRBV6-5 to TRBJ1-6, with TRBD1 matching 7 bases. Germline CDR1 and CDR2: MNHEY and SVGAGI. This CDR3 is 15 amino acids long. J gave up 7 bases and V 6 bases, and 9 bases lay outside the gene matches. In DNA form, the CDR3 reads TGTGCCAGCAGAACGACCGGGACAGCAAATTCACCCCTCCACTTT. This sequence encodes CASRTTGTANSPLHF.

The chain links TRBV5-4 to TRBJ2-3; D possibly corresponds to TRBD2 (6 bases). There are 17 residues in the CDR3. V lost 1 base and J 2 bases, leaving 17 bases between the germline ends. CDR1 is SGHNT, CDR2 YYREEE, per germline (reference sequence). In nucleotides, the CDR3 is TGTGCCAGCAGCTTGCTCGTGGCCGGGGGTAACACAGATACGCAGTATTTT. Translated: CASSLLVAGGNTDTQYF.

This chain links TRBV23-1 with TRBJ1-6; D may be TRBD1 (6 bases). TRBV23-1 belongs to the ORF category, with a function that is uncertain. The CDR3 is made up of 20 amino acids. The ends were cut back, 0 bases at V and 9 bases at J, with 27 bases in the middle. CDR3 sequence: CASSQSGFCWGLEEASPLHF. The CDR3 DNA reads as TGCGCCAGCAGTCAATCGGGTTTCTGTTGGGGGCTAGAAGAGGCTTCACCCCTCCACTTT.

This clone has just a few counts. The chain uses TRBV10-3 and TRBJ1-5; D possibly corresponds to TRBD1 (5 bases). Trimming pared 10 bases from V and 4 bases from J, leaving 20 bases between. The CDR3 loop spans 15 amino acids. The germline gives CDR1 ENHRY, CDR2 SYGVKD. The CDR3 loop reads CATHEDLGGNQPQHF. CDR3 nucleotides: TGTGCCACACACGAGGATCTGGGGGGTAATCAGCCCCAGCATTTT.

This clone came up once. This sequence joins TRBV6-4 and TRBJ1-2; TRBD1 agrees at 12 bases. Looked up from germline, CDR1 is MRHNA and CDR2 is SNTAGT. The CDR3 covers 15 residues. V dropped 4 bases and J dropped 5; count of bases not matched to a gene: 5. The DNA for the CDR3 is TGTGCCAGCAGTGCGGGACAGGGGGCTGAGTATGGCTACACCTTC. This encodes CASSAGQGAEYGYTF.

This clone appeared a single time. The CDR3 bases are TGCGCCAGCAGCCAACCTTACAGGGTGGAGACCCAGTACTTC. Its protein product is CASSQPYRVETQYF. The chain uses TRBV4-1 and TRBJ2-5; maybe TRBD1 (6 bases). Germline V gene sequence: CDR1 MGHRA, CDR2 YSYEKL. The CDR3 is made up of 14 amino acids. V was cut by 2 bases and J by 5 bases, with 12 bases left in between.

The chain carries TRBV29-1 and TRBJ1-2; 9 nucleotides align to TRBD1. The germline V gene has CDR1 SQVTM and CDR2 ANQGSEA. Trimming at V came to 5 bases and at J to 6 bases, leaving 4 bases not matched to a gene. There are 12 residues in the CDR3. CDR3 DNA sequence: TGCAGCGTTCTGGACAGGGGAGATGGCTACACCTTC. This sequence encodes CSVLDRGDGYTF.

Only one count was recorded for this clone. This rearrangement joins TRBV23-1 to TRBJ2-5; the D gene is possibly TRBD2 (6 bases). TRBV23-1 is sorted into the ORF group, with uncertain function. The V end was cut by 5 bases, the J end by 5 bases, with 18 bases between. The CDR3 length is 15 residues. The DNA for the CDR3 is TGCGCCAGCAGTTCCGCCGGCCCGAGCGGGGAGACCCAGTACTTC. This codes for CASSSAGPSGETQYF.

The V and J genes are TRBV18 and TRBJ1-2, with D possibly TRBD1 on 6 matching bases. The CDR3 covers 16 residues. Germline V lookup: CDR1 KGHSH, CDR2 LQKENI. The V end was cut by 6 bases, the J end by 6 bases, with 23 bases between. CDR3: CASSRWGGALLDGYTF. CDR3 in DNA: TGTGCCAGCTCTCGATGGGGGGGCGCGTTGTTAGATGGCTACACCTTC. Together with reference TRBV18 and TRBJ1-2, the CDR3 gives the full variable domain: NAGVMQNPRHLVRRRGQEARLRCSPMKGHSHVYWYRQLPEEGLKFMVYLQKENIIDESGMPKERFSAEFPKEGPSILRIQQVVRGDSAAYFCASSRWGGALLDGYTFGSGTRLTVV.

The chain couples TRBV25-1 to TRBJ1-2, with D unclear. V was pared by 4 bases and J by 5 bases, with 5 bases between. Germline CDR1 reads MGHDK; CDR2 reads SYGVNS. The CDR3 has 11 residues. The CDR3 sequence is CASSGGYGYTF. The CDR3 region has the DNA TGTGCCAGCAGTGGAGGGTATGGCTACACCTTC.

V usage is TRBV15 and J usage is TRBJ1-2; 9 bases match TRBD1. Germline V lookup: CDR1 LNHNV, CDR2 YYDKDF (reference sequence). The CDR3 is 16 residues long. V was pared by 5 bases and J by 1 base, with 8 bases of the junction left unmatched. CDR3 amino acids: CATSLPGQGINYGYTF. CDR3 DNA sequence: TGTGCCACCAGCCTACCGGGACAGGGCATTAACTATGGCTACACCTTC.

This chain links TRBV27 with TRBJ1-4; 11 bases align to TRBD1. This CDR3 comprises 15 residues. Germline trimming cut 6 bases from V and 7 bases from J; bases unmatched to any gene: 7. Germline V gene lookup returns CDR1 MNHEY and CDR2 SMNVEV (reference sequence). CDR3 nucleotides: TGTGCCAGCAGCCCTGGACAGGGGGCGACTGAAAAACTGTTTTTT. Its translation is CASSPGQGATEKLFF.

The J gene is TRBJ1-2, the V gene TRBV6-5, with D hard to call. The CDR3 sequence is 13 residues long. The germline gives CDR1 MNHEY, CDR2 SVGAGI. Trimming stripped 7 bases from V and 4 bases from J, with 13 bases between. Here the CDR3 reads CASTLSLLYGYTF. DNA of the CDR3: TGTGCCAGCACCCTAAGTCTTCTCTATGGCTACACCTTC.

J is TRBJ1-1 and V is TRBV7-3; D is unresolved. The CDR3 extends over 13 amino acids. The V and J ends lost 2 bases and 1 base respectively, with 5 bases between them. Germline CDR1 and CDR2: SGHTA and FQGTGA. As DNA, the CDR3 is TGTGCCAGCAGCTTATCGCGGAACACTGAAGCTTTCTTT. This gives the protein CASSLSRNTEAFF.

With regard to this clone: This CDR3 is also generated by other DNA sequences in the sample. J is TRBJ2-2 and V is TRBV7-2; D is perhaps TRBD2 (7 bases). Germline V gene data show CDR1 as SGHTA and CDR2 as FQGNSA. CDR3 length: 16 amino acids. Trimming left V 0 bases short and J 5 bases short, with 13 bases between. Here the CDR3 reads CASSLAGGPGTGELFF. The CDR3 nucleotides are TGTGCCAGCAGCTTAGCGGGGGGGCCGGGGACCGGGGAGCTGTTTTTT.

This rearrangement joins TRBV9 to TRBJ2-2; perhaps TRBD1 as D (5 bases). There are 15 residues in the CDR3. Germline CDR1 and CDR2: SGDLS and YYNGEE. The V end was cut by 4 bases, the J end by 1 base, with 11 bases between. The CDR3 nucleotides are TGTGCCAGCAGCCCACCGACAGTGAACACCGGGGAGCTGTTTTTT. Protein: CASSPPTVNTGELFF.

The genes are TRBV9 and TRBJ1-1; the D gene is possibly TRBD1 (5 bases). The length of the CDR3 is 13 residues. Between the trimmed V and J ends, which lost 6 bases and 1 base, there was a span of 10 bases. Germline CDR1 reads SGDLS; CDR2 reads YYNGEE. Written as DNA, the CDR3 is TGTGCCAGCAATGCTGGGGCGAACACTGAAGCTTTCTTT. Translated: CASNAGANTEAFF.

The chain combines TRBV12-3 or TRBV12-4 with TRBJ2-5, with D unresolved. This CDR3 has 13 residues. Trimming removed 7 bases from V and 0 bases from J, with 9 bases in between. DNA of the CDR3: TGTGCCAGCACCCAATTGTACCAAGAGACCCAGTACTTC. Encoded protein: CASTQLYQETQYF.